The 18 T cell receptor beta chains below come from one sample, sequenced in a study of T-cell reconstitution after alpha-beta-depleted transplantation in children (TCRdb year 2016). What the treatment or condition label conveys for this sample: allogeneic hematopoietic cell transplantation with graft depleted of TCRalphabeta T cells and CD19 B cells. Library preparation employed PCR. Sequencing took place on an Illumina HiSeq 2500. TCR library preparation used molecular barcoding, with unique molecular identifiers applied to normalize quantification of the TCRbeta repertoire. The raw public data were reprocessed by TCRdb itself: fastp quality trimming at Q25, MiXCR clonotype calling, in-frame beta chains only. CDR3 protein duplicates are merged, each entry listing the most common genes and DNA. This sample holds about 90,000 distinct CDR3 sequences; about 16% were observed only once. The ten largest clones take up 15% to 20% of the sample.

Source: PBMCs, mostly from graft donor cells, taken 180 days after TCRalphabeta/CD19-depleted stem cell transplant. The receptor source for this set is a male patient between 2 and 10 years old who had a stem cell transplant for acute lymphoblastic leukemia, so the T cells may come from the graft donor.

This sequence joins TRBV5-6 and TRBJ2-6; the D gene is possibly TRBD2 (5 bases). The ends were cut back, 4 bases at V and 5 bases at J, with 13 bases in the middle. The CDR3 has 15 amino acids. In germline, CDR1 is SGHDT, CDR2 YYEEEE. In nucleotides, the CDR3 is TGTGCCAGCAGCCGAGGAGGATTTTGGGCCAACGTCCTGACTTTC. Its translation is CASSRGGFWANVLTF.

The chain recombines TRBV30 with TRBJ2-7, with D uncertain. Per germline, CDR1 GTSNPN and CDR2 SVGIG (reference sequence). This CDR3 is 12 amino acids long. V was cut by 7 bases and J by 0 bases, with 10 bases left in between. The CDR3 DNA is TGTGCCTCCGGCCTCAGCTCCTACGAGCAGTACTTC. This translates into CASGLSSYEQYF.

The J gene is TRBJ1-5, the V gene TRBV7-8; D uncertain. V was cut by 0 bases and J by 9 bases, with 15 bases left in between. This CDR3 is built from 15 residues. Germline V CDR1 and CDR2: SGHVS, FQNEAQ. The CDR3 coding sequence is TGTGCCAGCAGCTTAGCCTCGGGAGGCTATCGGCCCCAGCATTTT. Residues: CASSLASGGYRPQHF.

This clonotype was detected only a few times. The CDR3 nucleotides are TGTGCCTGGAGTGTACTCGACACGCAGTATTTT. Protein product: CAWSVLDTQYF. V and J are TRBV30 and TRBJ2-3; D is ambiguous. Per germline, CDR1 GTSNPN and CDR2 SVGIG (reference sequence). CDR3 size: 11 residues. V was trimmed by 0 bases and J by 9 bases, leaving 7 bases between them.

The chain is built from TRBV7-2 and TRBJ2-7, with 9 bases that match TRBD1. Germline V gene lookup returns CDR1 SGHTA and CDR2 FQGNSA. V gave up 3 bases and J gave up 4 bases; unmatched junction bases: 7. This CDR3 is built from 15 residues. The CDR3 DNA reads TGTGCCAGCAGCTTCCACCGGGACAGGGCTTACGAGCAGTACTTC. This sequence encodes CASSFHRDRAYEQYF. The full variable domain, its missing parts supplied by reference TRBV7-2 and TRBJ2-7, is GAGVSQSPSNKVTEKGKDVELRCDPISGHTALYWYRQSLGQGLEFLIYFQGNSAPDKSGLPSDRFSAERTGGSVSTLTIQRTQQEDSAVYLCASSFHRDRAYEQYFGPGTRLTVT.

This clonotype was counted between two and nine times. The rearrangement uses TRBV5-6 and TRBJ1-5; D uncertain. Trimming pared 1 base from V and 6 bases from J, leaving 5 bases between. This CDR3 has 12 residues. CDR1 is SGHDT, CDR2 YYEEEE, per germline. The CDR3 here is CASSLSGQPQHF. The CDR3 nucleotides are TGTGCCAGCAGCTTGAGTGGTCAGCCCCAGCATTTT.

The chain couples TRBV10-2 to TRBJ2-7, with D possibly TRBD1 on 5 matching bases. The CDR3 extends over 16 amino acids. CDR1 and CDR2 (germline): WSHSY, SAAADI. Trimming took off 6 bases at V and 0 bases at J, with 18 bases between the two ends. This CDR3 reads CASSPPDSPSSYEQYF. Written as DNA, the CDR3 is TGCGCCAGCAGCCCCCCTGACAGCCCTAGCTCCTACGAGCAGTACTTC.

This clonotype was observed once. V and J are TRBV7-9 and TRBJ2-7, with D hard to call. The CDR3 sequence is 14 residues long. V dropped 5 bases and J dropped 2 bases, with 13 bases sitting between them. Germline CDR1 is SEHNR and CDR2 is FQNEAQ (reference sequence). The CDR3 DNA reads as TGTGCCAGCAGCGGACGGGCAGACACCTACGAGCAGTACTTC. Amino acid sequence: CASSGRADTYEQYF.

This clonotype was detected a few times. This chain links TRBV10-2 with TRBJ2-2; D is perhaps TRBD1 (5 bases). There are 14 residues in the CDR3. Trimming removed 0 bases at V and 4 bases at J, with 6 bases between. From germline, CDR1 is WSHSY and CDR2 SAAADI. As DNA, the CDR3 is TGCGCCAGCAGTGAGTCGCAGGGCACCGGGGAGCTGTTTTTT. Its protein is CASSESQGTGELFF.

This chain connects TRBV7-9 to TRBJ2-5; 10 nucleotides line up with TRBD2. The CDR3 spans 17 residues. J gave up 5 bases and V 4 bases, and 13 bases lay outside the gene matches. Looked up from germline, CDR1 is SEHNR and CDR2 is FQNEAQ (reference sequence). The CDR3 DNA is TGTGCCAGCAGCTCGGCCGTGGCTAGCGGGGGACGGGAGACCCAGTACTTC. This sequence encodes CASSSAVASGGRETQYF.

V usage is TRBV7-8 and J usage is TRBJ1-1; 7 bases align to TRBD1. The junction had 7 bases not matched to a gene; V was cut back by 5 bases and J by 10 bases. The V gene's germline CDR1 is SGHVS and CDR2 FQNEAQ. The CDR3 runs to 12 residues. The CDR3 DNA reads TGTGCCAGCAGCGGCAGGGGGGGAAGAGCTTTCTTT. It is translated as CASSGRGGRAFF.

V usage is TRBV11-2 and J usage is TRBJ2-3; 13 bases line up with TRBD2. The CDR3 covers 21 residues. Germline CDR1 and CDR2: SGHAT and FQNNGV. The V gene end was trimmed by 2 bases and the J gene end by 0 bases; junction bases not matched to a gene: 14. The chain's CDR3 is CASSLRADGTSGTPSTDTQYF. CDR3 sequence (DNA): TGTGCCAGCAGCTTACGAGCAGACGGGACTAGCGGGACCCCAAGCACAGATACGCAGTATTTT. The whole variable domain, filled in from reference TRBV11-2 and TRBJ2-3, reads EAGVAQSPRYKIIEKRQSVAFWCNPISGHATLYWYQQILGQGPKLLIQFQNNGVVDDSQLPKDRFSAERLKGVDSTLKIQPAKLEDSAVYLCASSLRADGTSGTPSTDTQYFGPGTRLTVL.

This clonotype came up many times. The chain links TRBV5-5 to TRBJ1-5; no clear D gene. The CDR3 covers 17 residues. Per germline, CDR1 SGHKS and CDR2 YYEKEE (reference sequence). Trimming stripped 0 bases from V and 3 bases from J, with 16 bases between. CDR3 nucleotides: TGTGCCAGCAGCTTGGGGCAGACACCCTGGAACAATCAGCCCCAGCATTTT. Residues: CASSLGQTPWNNQPQHF.

This clonotype occurred a few times. The chain is built from TRBV27 and TRBJ1-1; no definite D call. V was cut by 5 bases and J by 0 bases, with 10 bases left in between. Germline V gene lookup returns CDR1 MNHEY and CDR2 SMNVEV (reference sequence). The CDR3 covers 14 residues. The CDR3 loop reads CASSSRAMNTEAFF. Here the CDR3 DNA reads TGTGCCAGCAGTAGTAGGGCTATGAACACTGAAGCTTTCTTT.

The chain carries TRBV3-1 and TRBJ2-2; perhaps TRBD2 as D (6 bases). Germline-derived CDR1 and CDR2 are LGHDT and YNNKEL (reference sequence). Trimming removed 4 bases from V and 3 bases from J, with 12 bases in between. The CDR3 is made up of 15 amino acids. The CDR3 DNA is TGTGCCAGCAGCCCGGGACTTAGGGACACCGGGGAGCTGTTTTTT. Residues: CASSPGLRDTGELFF.

V usage is TRBV20-1 and J usage is TRBJ1-1, with 7 positions matching TRBD1. The CDR3 covers 13 residues. Germline values: CDR1 DFQATT, CDR2 SNEGSKA (reference sequence). V lost 3 bases, J lost 1 base, and 2 bases stayed unmatched. The CDR3 here is CSARRDRNTEAFF. The CDR3 nucleotides are TGCAGTGCTAGGAGGGACAGGAACACTGAAGCTTTCTTT.

CDR3 sequence reads: CASSLVAGNYGYTF. The DNA of the CDR3 is TGCGCCAGCAGCTTGGTGGCAGGGAACTATGGCTACACCTTC. The chain uses TRBV5-1 and TRBJ1-2; possible D gene TRBD1, 5 bases. The CDR3 length is 14 residues. Trimming stripped 0 bases from V and 2 bases from J, with 8 bases between. The germline V gene encodes CDR1 SGHRS and CDR2 YFSETQ.

This clonotype has at least ten counts. The chain carries TRBV7-9 and TRBJ2-2; D ambiguous. The CDR3 totals 13 residues. V lost 9 bases and J 4 bases, leaving 12 bases between the germline ends. Germline-derived CDR1 and CDR2 are SEHNR and FQNEAQ (reference sequence). CDR3 sequence reads: CARRRTGTGELFF. The CDR3 DNA follows: TGTGCCAGGCGGCGGACGGGCACCGGGGAGCTGTTTTTT.